This T cell receptor (beta chain) was documented in a study of identical twins. Overall study results and limits: Out-of-frame alpha sequences that twins shared showed excess low generation probability.

Germline values: CDR1 DFQATT, CDR2 SNEGSKA (reference sequence). Trimming stripped 3 bases from V and 1 base from J, with 13 bases between. The CDR3 is 16 residues long. TCRdb reanalysed the 5' RACE reads using MiXCR and keeps one entry per CDR3 protein. The sample carries some 560,000 distinct CDR3 sequences, nearly 10% recorded once. This clonotype was detected only a few times. Its matching antigen is unknown. This same sample was also part of a study on yellow fever vaccine responses in identical twins.

The sample was PBMCs. This chain links TRBV20-1 with TRBJ2-6, with D perhaps assigned TRBD1 or TRBD2 (5 bases each). This clonotype was sampled from a woman aged 18-35 years in good health. CDR3 bases: TGCAGTGCTAGGCACCAGGGAGATTCTGGGGCCAACGTCCTGACTTTC. Its protein product is CSARHQGDSGANVLTF.